The source of this T cell receptor (beta chain) is a study of T cell repertoires in cytomegalovirus infection. The overall study: It was the public TCR beta signatures that indicated both CMV infection and matching HLA type.

Study-level points and caveats: The response measured ex vivo was dominated by TCR beta clonotypes (HLA-C-restricted and CMV-specific). Using cumulative public TCR beta family frequency, the authors identified those who carried CMV together with the relevant HLA.

This CDR3 is built from 17 residues. Germline V lookup: CDR1 SGHDN, CDR2 FVKESK. J was trimmed by 7 bases and V by 3 bases; bases with no gene match: 10. This clonotype was recorded once. Its matching antigen is unknown. TCRdb used MiXCR to reprocess the reads, holding one entry per CDR3 protein. There are about 490,000 distinct CDR3 sequences in the sample; 16% occur only once, and more than 20% lies in the top ten. Source material: CD8+ T cells from PBMCs. The receptor was isolated from a human donor in good health (CMV status not recorded). Some clones in this sample may be carry-over from other donors' samples. V usage is TRBV14 and J usage is TRBJ1-6, with TRBD1 matching 9 bases. Written as DNA, the CDR3 is TGTGCCAGCAGCCACCCCTGGGACAGGGCGGAAAATTCACCCCTCCACTTT. This gives the protein CASSHPWDRAENSPLHF.